This T cell receptor (beta chain) was sequenced in a study of blood T cells in healthy people across ages. This clonotype was recorded at least ten times. What it binds is unknown. V was shortened by 6 bases and J by 2 bases, with 11 bases between the two germline ends. This CDR3 comprises 14 residues. The study, taken as a whole, reports: Unsorted PBMC input precluded a conclusive naive versus antigen-experienced comparison.

A second PCR of about 6 to 11 cycles used a sample-barcoded 5' primer and a J-beta primer mix. TCRdb redid the calling of the 5' RACE reads with MiXCR, one entry per CDR3 protein. The data contain hundreds of thousands of distinct CDR3 sequences, over 40% of them singletons. The clonotype was recovered from a woman at least 80 years old in good health. The sample comprised blood. The chain combines TRBV12-3 or TRBV12-4 with TRBJ2-1, with D possibly matching TRBD2 (5 bases). CDR3 in amino acids: CASRDFAPYNEQFF. The CDR3 DNA reads as TGTGCCAGCAGGGACTTCGCGCCCTACAATGAGCAGTTCTTC.